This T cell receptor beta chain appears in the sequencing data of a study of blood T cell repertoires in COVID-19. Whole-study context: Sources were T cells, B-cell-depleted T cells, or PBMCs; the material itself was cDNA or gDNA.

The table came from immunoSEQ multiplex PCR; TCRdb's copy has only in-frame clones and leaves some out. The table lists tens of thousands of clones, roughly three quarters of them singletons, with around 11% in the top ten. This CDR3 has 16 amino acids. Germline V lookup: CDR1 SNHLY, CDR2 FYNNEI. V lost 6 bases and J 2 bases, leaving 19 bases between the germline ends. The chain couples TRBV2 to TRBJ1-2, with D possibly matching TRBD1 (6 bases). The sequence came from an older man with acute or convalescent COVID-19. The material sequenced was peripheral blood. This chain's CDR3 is CASREIKGGINYGYTF. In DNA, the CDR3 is TGTGCCAGCAGGGAAATTAAAGGGGGTATAAACTATGGCTACACCTTC.